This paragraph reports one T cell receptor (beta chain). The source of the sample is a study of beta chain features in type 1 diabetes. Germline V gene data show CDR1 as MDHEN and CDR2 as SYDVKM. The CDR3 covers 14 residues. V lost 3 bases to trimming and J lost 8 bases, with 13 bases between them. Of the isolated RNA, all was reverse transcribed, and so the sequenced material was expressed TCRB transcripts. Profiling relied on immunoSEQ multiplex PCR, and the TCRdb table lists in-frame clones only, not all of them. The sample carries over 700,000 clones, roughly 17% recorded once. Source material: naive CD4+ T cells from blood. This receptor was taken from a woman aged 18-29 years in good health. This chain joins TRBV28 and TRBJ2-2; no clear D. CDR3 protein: CASSFLSARGELFF. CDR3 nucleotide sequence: TGTGCCAGCAGTTTCCTGTCAGCTAGGGGGGAGCTGTTTTTT.